Listed here are 11 T cell receptor beta chains from one sample, sequenced in a study of T cells after yellow fever vaccination (dated by TCRdb to the late 2010s). The treatment or condition label on this specimen signifies: live attenuated yellow fever vaccine strain. Library preparation used 5' RACE. Reads for this sample came from an Illumina HiSeq 2500. TCRdb applied fastp at Q25 and MiXCR to the public reads, then kept only in-frame beta chains. Rows are combined by CDR3 protein, so each entry shows the most common genes and DNA. Across this sample there are some 500,000 distinct CDR3 sequences, with approximately 12% seen only once. The ten top clones hold about 14% of the sample. The sequences come from PBMCs, collected on the day of the yellow fever booster vaccination. Receptors were obtained from a young man who received the YFV17D yellow fever vaccine.

The genes are TRBV5-4 and TRBJ2-2, with D uncertain. The CDR3 consists of 14 residues. V was pared by 0 bases and J by 5 bases, with 8 bases between. Germline CDR1 and CDR2: SGHNT and YYREEE (reference sequence). The CDR3 coding sequence is TGTGCCAGCAGCTTGGACGTCTCGACCGGGGAGCTGTTTTTT. Its translation: CASSLDVSTGELFF. Together with reference TRBV5-4 and TRBJ2-2, the CDR3 gives the full variable domain: ETGVTQSPTHLIKTRGQQVTLRCSSQSGHNTVSWYQQALGQGPQFIFQYYREEENGRGNFPPRFSGLQFPNYSSELNVNALELDDSALYLCASSLDVSTGELFFGEGSRLTVL.

As concerns this clonotype: One end of the junction fails to match germline, which may point to a read error. This sequence joins TRBV20-1 and TRBJ2-5, with TRBD2 matching 12 bases. CDR3 length: 16 residues. Germline values: CDR1 DFQATT, CDR2 SNEGSKA (reference sequence). The CDR3 region is CCASPGTSGPQETQYF. The CDR3 DNA is TGCTGTGCTTCGCCCGGGACTAGCGGGCCCCAAGAGACCCAGTACTTC.

CDR3 sequence: CSIGTVPSSSTDTQYF. CDR3 nucleotides: TGCAGCATTGGGACAGTCCCTTCCTCTAGCACAGATACGCAGTATTTT. The rearrangement uses TRBV29-1 and TRBJ2-3; 7 nucleotides match TRBD1. Germline CDR1 is SQVTM and CDR2 is ANQGSEA. This CDR3 is built from 16 residues. The V and J ends lost 8 bases and 0 bases, in that order; junction bases with no gene match: 14.

This clonotype has only a few counts. The rearrangement links TRBV24-1 to TRBJ2-3; D remains ambiguous. Per germline, CDR1 KGHDR and CDR2 SFDVKD. V was pared by 5 bases and J by 1 base, with 6 bases between. The CDR3 totals 13 residues. CDR3 region: CATSGVRTDTQYF. CDR3 nucleotide sequence: TGTGCCACCAGTGGCGTGCGCACAGATACGCAGTATTTT.

A few counts support this clonotype. The CDR3 sequence: CASSLDIVYNEQFF. The CDR3 nucleotides read TGTGCCAGCAGCTTAGACATCGTTTACAATGAGCAGTTCTTC. This chain links TRBV7-2 with TRBJ2-1, with D uncertain. V lost 1 base and J 4 bases, leaving 8 bases between the germline ends. The germline gives CDR1 SGHTA, CDR2 FQGNSA. This CDR3 region has 14 residues. Based on the CDR3 plus reference TRBV7-2 and TRBJ2-1, the full variable domain is GAGVSQSPSNKVTEKGKDVELRCDPISGHTALYWYRQSLGQGLEFLIYFQGNSAPDKSGLPSDRFSAERTGGSVSTLTIQRTQQEDSAVYLCASSLDIVYNEQFFGPGTRLTVL.

In its sample, this clonotype was seen many times. This chain joins TRBV6-5 and TRBJ1-1, with D tentatively TRBD1 (6 bases). The ends were cut back, 6 bases at V and 1 base at J, with 6 bases in the middle. Germline CDR1 MNHEY, CDR2 SVGAGI. This CDR3 has 12 amino acids. The DNA for the CDR3 is TGTGCCAGCAGAGGGGGGAACACTGAAGCTTTCTTT. It translates to CASRGGNTEAFF.

This clonotype appeared a few times. The chain links TRBV20-1 to TRBJ2-7; TRBD2 matches at 14 bases. After removal of 5 bases from V and 1 base from J, the junction contained 4 bases not matched to a gene. The V gene's germline CDR1 is DFQATT and CDR2 SNEGSKA (reference sequence). The CDR3 runs to 15 residues. CDR3 DNA sequence: TGCAGTGCTGATGGGACTAGCGGGAGTTCCTACGAGCAGTACTTC. Translation: CSADGTSGSSYEQYF.

This chain links TRBV30 with TRBJ2-7; D is possibly TRBD1 or TRBD2 (5 bases each). CDR1 is GTSNPN and CDR2 is SVGIG in the germline V gene (reference sequence). V was cut by 3 bases and J by 3 bases, with 15 bases left in between. The CDR3 contains 14 residues. In DNA, the CDR3 is TGTGCCTGGAGACCGGGACCGAACCTCTACGAGCAGTACTTC. This translates into CAWRPGPNLYEQYF.

The chain links TRBV7-2 to TRBJ1-1; D perhaps matches TRBD1 (5 bases). V lost 1 base to trimming and J lost 6 bases, with 6 bases between them. This CDR3 comprises 12 residues. Per the germline V gene, CDR1 is SGHTA and CDR2 is FQGNSA. Here the CDR3 DNA reads TGTGCCAGCAGCTTAGGACAGCCTGAAGCTTTCTTT. Amino acid sequence: CASSLGQPEAFF.

In this sample, this clonotype turned up a few times. The V and J genes are TRBV4-2 and TRBJ2-7; weak D call: TRBD1 (5 bases). The V end was cut by 0 bases, the J end by 6 bases, with 15 bases between. This CDR3 contains 15 residues. The germline CDR1 and CDR2 sequences are LGHNA and YNFKEQ. This chain's CDR3 is CASSQDWLQGSEQYF. The CDR3 nucleotides read TGTGCCAGCAGCCAAGATTGGCTTCAGGGATCCGAGCAGTACTTC.

This clonotype has a handful of counts. This chain connects TRBV7-2 to TRBJ2-3, with TRBD2 matching over 9 bases. Per the germline V gene, CDR1 is SGHTA and CDR2 is FQGNSA. The V gene end was trimmed by 5 bases and the J gene end by 11 bases; junction bases not matched to a gene: 5. This CDR3 has 12 residues. The CDR3 nucleotides are TGTGCCAGCAGCCCCTCTAGCGGGATGCAGTATTTT. Protein: CASSPSSGMQYF. The full variable domain, rest sourced from reference TRBV7-2 and TRBJ2-3, is GAGVSQSPSNKVTEKGKDVELRCDPISGHTALYWYRQSLGQGLEFLIYFQGNSAPDKSGLPSDRFSAERTGGSVSTLTIQRTQQEDSAVYLCASSPSSGMQYFGPGTRLTVL.